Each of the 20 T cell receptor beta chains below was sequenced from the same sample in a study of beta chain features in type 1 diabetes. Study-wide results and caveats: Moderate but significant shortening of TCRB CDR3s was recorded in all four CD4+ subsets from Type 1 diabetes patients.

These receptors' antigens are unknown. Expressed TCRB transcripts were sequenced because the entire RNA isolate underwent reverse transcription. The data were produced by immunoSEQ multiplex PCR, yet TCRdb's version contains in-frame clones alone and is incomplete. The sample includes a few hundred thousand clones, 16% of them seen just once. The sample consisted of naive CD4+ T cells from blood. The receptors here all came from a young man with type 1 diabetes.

The CDR3 region is CASEIPGQTTDTQYF. CDR3 nucleotide sequence: TGCGCCAGTGAGATACCGGGACAGACCACAGATACGCAGTATTTT. The chain joins TRBV23-1 to TRBJ2-3; TRBD1 matches at 7 bases. TRBV23-1 carries the ORF label, with uncertain function. This CDR3 comprises 15 residues. Losses at the gene ends were 9 bases for V and 2 bases for J; bases not matched to a gene: 11.

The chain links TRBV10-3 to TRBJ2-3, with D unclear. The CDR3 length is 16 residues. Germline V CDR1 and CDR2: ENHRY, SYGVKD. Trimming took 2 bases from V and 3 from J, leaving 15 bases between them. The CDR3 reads CAISEATWYGTDTQYF. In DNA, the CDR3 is TGTGCCATCAGTGAGGCAACATGGTATGGAACAGATACGCAGTATTTT.

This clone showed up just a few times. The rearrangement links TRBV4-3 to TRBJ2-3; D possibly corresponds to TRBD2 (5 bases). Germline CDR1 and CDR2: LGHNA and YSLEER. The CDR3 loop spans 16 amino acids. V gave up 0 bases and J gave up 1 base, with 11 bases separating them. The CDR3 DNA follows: TGCGCCAGCAGCCAAGATAATGAGCGGTGCACAGATACGCAGTATTTT. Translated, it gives CASSQDNERCTDTQYF.

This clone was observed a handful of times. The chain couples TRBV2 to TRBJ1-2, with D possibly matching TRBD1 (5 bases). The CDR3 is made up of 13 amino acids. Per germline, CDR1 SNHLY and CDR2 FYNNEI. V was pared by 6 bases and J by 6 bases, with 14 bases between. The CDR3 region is CASRETIGDGYTF. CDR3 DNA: TGTGCCAGCAGGGAAACAATAGGGGATGGCTACACCTTC.

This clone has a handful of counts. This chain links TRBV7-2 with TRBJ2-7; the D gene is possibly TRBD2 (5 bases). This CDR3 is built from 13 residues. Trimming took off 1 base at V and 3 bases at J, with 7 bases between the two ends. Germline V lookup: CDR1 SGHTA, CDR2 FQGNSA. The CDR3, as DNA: TGTGCCAGCAGCTTAGGAGGGAACTACGAGCAGTACTTC. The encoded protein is CASSLGGNYEQYF.

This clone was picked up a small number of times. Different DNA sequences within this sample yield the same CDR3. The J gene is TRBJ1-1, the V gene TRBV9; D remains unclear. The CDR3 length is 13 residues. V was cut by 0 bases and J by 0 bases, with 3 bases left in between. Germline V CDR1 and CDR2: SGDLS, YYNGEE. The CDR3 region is CASSVEVNTEAFF. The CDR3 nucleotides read TGTGCCAGCAGCGTAGAAGTGAACACTGAAGCTTTCTTT.

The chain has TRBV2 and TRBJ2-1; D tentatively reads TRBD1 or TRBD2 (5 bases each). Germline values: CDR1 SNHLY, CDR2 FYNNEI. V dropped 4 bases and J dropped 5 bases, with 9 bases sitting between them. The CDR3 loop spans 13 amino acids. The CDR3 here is CASSGDANNEQFF. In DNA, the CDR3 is TGTGCCAGCAGTGGGGACGCCAACAATGAGCAGTTCTTC.

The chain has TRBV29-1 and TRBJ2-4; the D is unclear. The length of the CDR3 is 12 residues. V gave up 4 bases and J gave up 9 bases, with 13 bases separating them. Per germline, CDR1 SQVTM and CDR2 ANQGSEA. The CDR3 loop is CSVGAVGSIQYF. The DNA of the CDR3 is TGCAGCGTTGGTGCGGTCGGATCCATTCAGTACTTC.

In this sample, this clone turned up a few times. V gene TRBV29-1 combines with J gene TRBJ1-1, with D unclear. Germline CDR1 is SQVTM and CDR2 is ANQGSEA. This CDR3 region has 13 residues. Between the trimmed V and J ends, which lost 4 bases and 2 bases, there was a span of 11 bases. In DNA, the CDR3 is TGCAGCGTTGCGCAAATTATCAACACTGAAGCTTTCTTT. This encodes CSVAQIINTEAFF.

Written as DNA, the CDR3 is TGCGCCGGGCAAGAGGACAGCGACGAGCAGTACTTC. This codes for CAGQEDSDEQYF. The V gene is TRBV23-1, the J gene TRBJ2-7; TRBD1 is a possible D gene (6 bases). TRBV23-1 is an open reading frame, and its role is uncertain. V was cut by 11 bases and J by 5 bases, with 16 bases left in between. This CDR3 has 12 residues.

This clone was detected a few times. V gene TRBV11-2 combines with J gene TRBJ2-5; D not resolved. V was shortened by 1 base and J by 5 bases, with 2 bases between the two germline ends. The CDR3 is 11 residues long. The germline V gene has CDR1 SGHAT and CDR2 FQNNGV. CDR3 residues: CASSLAETQYF. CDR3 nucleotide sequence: TGTGCCAGCAGCTTAGCGGAGACCCAGTACTTC.

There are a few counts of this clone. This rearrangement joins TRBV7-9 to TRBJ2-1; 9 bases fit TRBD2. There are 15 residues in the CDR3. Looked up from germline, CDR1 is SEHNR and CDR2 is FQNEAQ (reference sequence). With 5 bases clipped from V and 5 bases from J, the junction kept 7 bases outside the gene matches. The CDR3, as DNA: TGTGCCAGCAGCCTCGGACTAGCGCAGAACAATGAGCAGTTCTTC. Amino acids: CASSLGLAQNNEQFF.

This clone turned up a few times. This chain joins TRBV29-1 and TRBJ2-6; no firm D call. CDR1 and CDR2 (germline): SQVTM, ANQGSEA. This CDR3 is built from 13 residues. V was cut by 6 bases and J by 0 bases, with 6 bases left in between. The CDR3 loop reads CSVTPSGANVLTF. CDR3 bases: TGCAGCGTGACACCCTCTGGGGCCAACGTCCTGACTTTC. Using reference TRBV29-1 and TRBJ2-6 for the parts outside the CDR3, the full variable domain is SAVISQKPSRDICQRGTSLTIQCQVDSQVTMMFWYRQQPGQSLTLIATANQGSEATYESGFVIDKFPISRPNLTFSTLTVSNMSPEDSSIYLCSVTPSGANVLTFGAGSRLTVL.

The CDR3 region has the DNA TGTGCCTGGAGCCAGGGAGGACAGCCCCAGCATTTT. This gives the protein CAWSQGGQPQHF. V gene TRBV30 combines with J gene TRBJ1-5; D may be TRBD1 (5 bases). This CDR3 spans 12 amino acids. CDR1 GTSNPN and CDR2 SVGIG come from the germline V gene (reference sequence). Trimming removed 3 bases from V and 7 bases from J, with 10 bases in between.

CDR3 nucleotide sequence: TGTGCCAGCAGCTTAGATGCGGGGGCCCAGCCCCAGCATTTT. As protein: CASSLDAGAQPQHF. V usage is TRBV11-2 and J usage is TRBJ1-5, with D possibly being TRBD1 (6 bases). Trimming took 0 bases from V and 7 from J, leaving 10 bases between them. This CDR3 spans 14 amino acids. CDR1 is SGHAT and CDR2 is FQNNGV in the germline V gene.

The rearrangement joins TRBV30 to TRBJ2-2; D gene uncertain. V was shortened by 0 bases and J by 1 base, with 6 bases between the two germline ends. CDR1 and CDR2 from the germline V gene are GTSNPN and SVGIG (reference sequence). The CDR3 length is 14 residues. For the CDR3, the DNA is TGTGCCTGGAGTGTACTCCTGAACACCGGGGAGCTGTTTTTT. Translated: CAWSVLLNTGELFF.

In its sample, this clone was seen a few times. The CDR3 bases are TGTGCCTGGACCCCAGGGAGCTCCTACGAGCAGTACTTC. Protein sequence: CAWTPGSSYEQYF. The chain uses TRBV30 and TRBJ2-7; D possibly matches TRBD1 or TRBD2 (5 bases each). Trimming cost V 4 bases and J 0 bases, with 10 bases left between them. Per the germline V gene, CDR1 is GTSNPN and CDR2 is SVGIG (reference sequence). The CDR3 consists of 13 residues.

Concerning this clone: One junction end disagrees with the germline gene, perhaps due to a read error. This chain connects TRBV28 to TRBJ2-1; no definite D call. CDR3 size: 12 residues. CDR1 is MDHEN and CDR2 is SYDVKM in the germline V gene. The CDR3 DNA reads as TGTGCCAGCAGTTTTTCGGCGGAAACAAGCCTCTTC. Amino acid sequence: CASSFSAETSLF.

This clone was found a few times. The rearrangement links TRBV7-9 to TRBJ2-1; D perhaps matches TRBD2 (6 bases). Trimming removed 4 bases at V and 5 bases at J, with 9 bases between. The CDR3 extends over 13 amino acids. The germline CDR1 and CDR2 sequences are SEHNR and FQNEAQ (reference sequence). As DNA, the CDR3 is TGTGCCAGCAGCTGGGACTTGAACAATGAGCAGTTCTTC. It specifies CASSWDLNNEQFF.

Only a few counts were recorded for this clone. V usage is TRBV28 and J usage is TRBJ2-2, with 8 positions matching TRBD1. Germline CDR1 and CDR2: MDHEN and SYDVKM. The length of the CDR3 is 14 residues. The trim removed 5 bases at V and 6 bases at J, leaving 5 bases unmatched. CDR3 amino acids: CASSIYRGSGELFF. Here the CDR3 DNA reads TGTGCCAGCAGTATATACAGGGGGTCCGGGGAGCTGTTTTTT.